Sequencing of this T cell receptor beta chain was carried out in a study of type 1 regulatory T cells. This CDR3 spans 12 amino acids. The ends lost 1 base at V and 7 bases at J; junction bases unmatched: 4. The germline V gene has CDR1 DFQATT and CDR2 SNEGSKA (reference sequence). About this clonotype: Its antigen is unknown.

TCRdb itself ran the reads through MiXCR, one entry per CDR3 protein. The repertoire holds about 42,000 distinct CDR3 sequences, with 10% to 15% as singletons. This chain joins TRBV20-1 and TRBJ2-7, with 7 positions matching TRBD2. This clonotype was sampled from a human donor in good health. Sequencing was carried out using cultured non-Tr1 T cells, either the whole culture or a sorted T cell fraction (not recorded which). CDR3 sequence reads: CSARGLGGEQYF. DNA for the CDR3: TGCAGTGCTAGAGGGCTCGGGGGGGAGCAGTACTTC.